These 26 T cell receptor beta chains were all obtained from the same sample, sequenced in a study of T-cell reconstitution after alpha-beta-depleted transplantation in children (dated by TCRdb to 2016 to 2017). According to the study, the label for this sample's treatment or condition signals: allogeneic hematopoietic cell transplantation with graft depleted of TCRalphabeta T cells and CD19 B cells. Preparation of the library involved PCR. Sequencing took place on an Illumina HiSeq 2500. Molecular barcoding was employed in the preparation of TCR libraries, with unique molecular identifiers being used to normalize TCRbeta repertoire quantification. TCRdb passed the public sequencing reads through fastp at Q25 and MiXCR, retaining productive beta sequences. Entries that share a CDR3 protein sequence are merged under the most common genes and DNA. The sample includes over 200,000 distinct CDR3 sequences, with approximately 11% observed a single time. Roughly 27% of the sample belongs to the ten largest clones.

The sample consisted of PBMCs, taken before TCRalphabeta/CD19-depleted stem cell transplant. The receptors here all came from a child under three years old with acute myeloid leukemia, due to receive a stem cell transplant.

This clonotype was counted at least ten times. The junction and the germline gene differ at one end; a read error may be behind it. The CDR3 DNA reads TGCAGTGCCAGAGGGTGGAACACTGAAGCTTTCTTT. Residues: CSARGWNTEAFF. The chain links TRBV20-1 to TRBJ1-1; D uncertain. This CDR3 is 12 amino acids long. CDR1 is DFQATT and CDR2 is SNEGSKA in the germline V gene (reference sequence).

The genes are TRBV2 and TRBJ2-7; TRBD2 agrees at 9 bases. Germline assignment: CDR1 SNHLY and CDR2 FYNNEI. V dropped 11 bases and J dropped 7; count of bases not matched to a gene: 12. This CDR3 comprises 13 residues. The CDR3 sequence is CAFSLTSGLEQYF. In DNA form, the CDR3 reads TGTGCCTTCAGTTTAACTAGCGGGCTTGAGCAGTACTTC.

This clonotype has just a few counts. This CDR3 reads CASSSPGGEDEKLFF. The CDR3 DNA follows: TGTGCCAGCAGTTCGCCGGGGGGTGAGGATGAAAAACTGTTTTTT. This chain connects TRBV28 to TRBJ1-4; perhaps TRBD1 as D (5 bases). Trimming stripped 4 bases from V and 6 bases from J, with 15 bases between. The length of the CDR3 is 15 residues. CDR1 MDHEN and CDR2 SYDVKM come from the germline V gene.

This clonotype has a count of ten or more. This rearrangement joins TRBV5-6 to TRBJ2-5; TRBD2 agrees at 8 bases. With 3 bases clipped from V and 5 bases from J, the junction kept 6 bases outside the gene matches. The CDR3 has 14 residues. The V gene's germline CDR1 is SGHDT and CDR2 YYEEEE. The CDR3 protein is CASSSLLAGETQYF. CDR3 coding DNA: TGTGCCAGCAGCTCCCTTCTAGCGGGTGAGACCCAGTACTTC.

In its sample, this clonotype was seen many times. The chain couples TRBV7-9 to TRBJ1-5; D remains ambiguous. The CDR3 has 15 residues. Trimming took off 3 bases at V and 5 bases at J, with 14 bases between the two ends. Germline V gives CDR1 SEHNR, CDR2 FQNEAQ (reference sequence). The CDR3 DNA sequence: TGTGCCAGCAGCTTGGGCCTCTCAGGCCATCAGCCCCAGCATTTT. Amino acids: CASSLGLSGHQPQHF.

This clonotype was picked up many times. This chain uses TRBV7-3 with TRBJ2-3, with D maybe TRBD2 (5 bases). CDR3 length: 17 residues. V was pared by 1 base and J by 0 bases, with 14 bases between. CDR1 SGHTA and CDR2 FQGTGA come from the germline V gene. The CDR3 region is CASSLRPLALSTDTQYF. Here the CDR3 DNA reads TGTGCCAGCAGCTTAAGGCCCCTAGCCCTTAGCACAGATACGCAGTATTTT.

This clonotype was seen at least ten times. The rearrangement links TRBV7-6 to TRBJ2-1; TRBD1 agrees at 9 bases. With 0 bases clipped from V and 7 bases from J, the junction kept 10 bases outside the gene matches. There are 17 residues in the CDR3. Per the germline V gene, CDR1 is SGHVS and CDR2 is FNYEAQ. The CDR3 region is CASSLARPGQGANEQFF. The CDR3, as DNA: TGTGCCAGCAGCTTAGCCCGACCGGGACAGGGAGCGAATGAGCAGTTCTTC.

This clonotype was picked up many times. The V call is TRBV6-5, the J call TRBJ2-5, with D possibly TRBD2 on 5 matching bases. This CDR3 is built from 15 residues. The germline CDR1 and CDR2 sequences are MNHEY and SVGAGI. The germline V and J ends were trimmed by 0 bases and 5 bases, with 13 bases remaining between them. The CDR3 spells CASSYSGLARETQYF. The CDR3 nucleotides are TGTGCCAGCAGTTACTCAGGGCTAGCTCGCGAGACCCAGTACTTC.

This clonotype was recorded at least ten times. The chain couples TRBV5-1 to TRBJ1-1; 8 nucleotides align to TRBD1. Germline CDR1 reads SGHRS; CDR2 reads YFSETQ. J lost 1 base, V lost 4 bases, and 6 bases had no gene match. This CDR3 contains 15 residues. CDR3 protein: CASSPQTGANTEAFF. The CDR3 DNA follows: TGCGCCAGCAGCCCCCAGACAGGGGCGAACACTGAAGCTTTCTTT.

This clonotype was recorded many times. V usage is TRBV30 and J usage is TRBJ1-2; the D is unclear. This CDR3 comprises 13 residues. V lost 0 bases, J lost 9 bases, and 14 bases lay in between. Germline assignment: CDR1 GTSNPN and CDR2 SVGIG (reference sequence). This CDR3 is CAWSVWSLGSYTF. CDR3 DNA sequence: TGTGCCTGGAGTGTGTGGAGCCTTGGGAGCTACACCTTC.

This clonotype was seen repeatedly, ten times or more. V usage is TRBV5-6 and J usage is TRBJ1-2; D possibly corresponds to TRBD1 (6 bases). With 2 bases removed from V and 4 bases from J, the gap between germline ends came to 12 bases. This CDR3 contains 14 residues. CDR1 and CDR2 from the germline V gene are SGHDT and YYEEEE. CDR3 loop: CASSFWGHLYGYTF. The CDR3 DNA sequence: TGTGCCAGCAGCTTTTGGGGACACCTCTATGGCTACACCTTC.

This clonotype was counted at least ten times. The V and J genes are TRBV20-1 and TRBJ1-3; D remains ambiguous. Germline CDR1 and CDR2: DFQATT and SNEGSKA (reference sequence). This CDR3 is built from 11 residues. Trimming took 1 base from V and 3 from J, leaving 1 base between them. The CDR3 DNA reads as TGCAGTGCTAGAGTTGGAAACACCATATATTTT. The encoded protein is CSARVGNTIYF.

This clonotype has ten or more counts. This chain connects TRBV24-1 to TRBJ2-1, with TRBD2 matching 7 bases. The V segment lost 9 bases and the J segment 3 bases; nucleotides outside the gene matches: 10. The CDR3 totals 15 residues. Germline assignment: CDR1 KGHDR and CDR2 SFDVKD. CDR3 sequence (DNA): TGTGCCACCGGGGTCGCAGGGAGGGGCTACAATGAGCAGTTCTTC. This encodes CATGVAGRGYNEQFF.

On this clonotype itself: A much larger clonotype is one base distant, so this may be a read error. The rearrangement joins TRBV28 to TRBJ2-5; 7 nucleotides agree with TRBD1. V lost 6 bases to trimming and J lost 4 bases; unmatched junction nucleotides: 11. The germline V gene encodes CDR1 MDHEN and CDR2 SYDVKM. This CDR3 has 15 residues. The CDR3 is CASRQIGGEGETQYF. CDR3 nucleotide sequence: TGTGCCAGCAGGCAAATAGGGGGCGAAGGAGAGACCCAGTACTTC.

This clonotype was seen ten or more times. The chain couples TRBV7-2 to TRBJ2-3; unclear D gene. Trimming removed 2 bases at V and 5 bases at J, with 5 bases between. The CDR3 totals 12 residues. Germline V gives CDR1 SGHTA, CDR2 FQGNSA. CDR3 DNA sequence: TGTGCCAGCAGCTTAAGGTTAGATACGCAGTATTTT. Translation gives CASSLRLDTQYF.

This chain links TRBV7-2 with TRBJ2-1; 7 nucleotides match TRBD1. This CDR3 contains 15 residues. Germline V gene data show CDR1 as SGHTA and CDR2 as FQGNSA. Trimming removed 5 bases from V and 7 bases from J; junction bases left unmatched: 11. The CDR3 nucleotides are TGTGCCAGCAGCCTCAGACAGGGTGTGGGTAATGAGCAGTTCTTC. It yields the protein CASSLRQGVGNEQFF.

This clonotype was seen repeatedly, ten times or more. The rearrangement links TRBV20-1 to TRBJ1-1, with D possibly being TRBD1 (6 bases). Per germline, CDR1 DFQATT and CDR2 SNEGSKA (reference sequence). The CDR3 length is 15 residues. Trimming stripped 1 base from V and 8 bases from J, with 20 bases between. The CDR3 region is CSARALPWTANEAFF. Here the CDR3 DNA reads TGCAGTGCTAGAGCTCTCCCATGGACAGCAAACGAAGCTTTCTTT.

This clonotype was observed at least ten times. This sequence joins TRBV3-1 and TRBJ2-1, with TRBD2 matching over 10 bases. The CDR3 covers 15 residues. Germline loops: CDR1 LGHDT, CDR2 YNNKEL (reference sequence). J lost 4 bases, V lost 4 bases, and 4 bases had no gene match. The CDR3, as DNA: TGTGCCAGCAGCCCCTCTAGCGGGGGTTACAATGAGCAGTTCTTC. This gives the protein CASSPSSGGYNEQFF.

There are many counts of this clonotype. The rearrangement links TRBV5-4 to TRBJ2-7; D perhaps matches TRBD2 (6 bases). Between the trimmed V and J ends, which lost 5 bases and 6 bases, there was a span of 18 bases. Germline CDR1 and CDR2: SGHNT and YYREEE (reference sequence). The CDR3 is made up of 14 amino acids. CDR3 nucleotides: TGTGCCAGCAGTCTCGTTGGTAGCGGTAGCGAGCAGTACTTC. Protein: CASSLVGSGSEQYF.

The J gene is TRBJ2-2, the V gene TRBV4-2, with D possibly called TRBD1 or TRBD2 (5 bases each). The CDR3 loop spans 15 amino acids. The germline V and J ends were trimmed by 1 base and 8 bases, with 14 bases remaining between them. Germline CDR1 LGHNA, CDR2 YNFKEQ. The CDR3 spells CASSQGGRGAGELFF. The CDR3 DNA is TGTGCCAGCAGCCAAGGGGGGAGAGGGGCTGGGGAGCTGTTTTTT.

This clonotype was detected many times. This chain uses TRBV2 with TRBJ2-5; no firm D call. The CDR3 loop spans 14 amino acids. Trimming took 4 bases from V and 1 from J, leaving 10 bases between them. CDR1 is SNHLY and CDR2 is FYNNEI in the germline V gene. As DNA, the CDR3 is TGTGCCAGCAGTGGGCAGGTTCCCCAAGAGACCCAGTACTTC. Its protein is CASSGQVPQETQYF. Full variable domain (rest looked up from reference TRBV2 and TRBJ2-5): EPEVTQTPSHQVTQMGQEVILRCVPISNHLYFYWYRQILGQKVEFLVSFYNNEISEKSEIFDDQFSVERPDGSNFTLKIRSTKLEDSAMYFCASSGQVPQETQYFGPGTRLLVL.

This clonotype has only a few counts. The rearrangement uses TRBV6-2 or TRBV6-3 and TRBJ1-1; 7 positions agree with TRBD1. The V and J ends lost 7 bases and 5 bases, in that order; junction bases with no gene match: 7. This CDR3 has 13 residues. CDR1 is MNHEY, CDR2 SVGEGT, per germline. The CDR3 here is CASKKTGWTEAFF. Here the CDR3 DNA reads TGTGCCAGCAAGAAGACAGGGTGGACTGAAGCTTTCTTT.

Turning to this clonotype: It may be a read error: a sequence one base away is much more abundant. The genes are TRBV7-2 and TRBJ2-5; TRBD1 aligns across 9 bases. This CDR3 is 13 amino acids long. The germline V gene has CDR1 SGHTA and CDR2 FQGNSA. Here the CDR3 reads CAGSWTGEETQYF. The CDR3 DNA sequence: TGTGCCGGCAGCTGGACAGGGGAAGAGACCCAGTACTTC.

This clonotype came up many times. The V gene is TRBV20-1, the J gene TRBJ2-5; 8 bases fit TRBD2. Germline loops: CDR1 DFQATT, CDR2 SNEGSKA (reference sequence). This CDR3 comprises 14 residues. With V trimmed by 5 bases and J by 5 bases, 10 bases remained unmatched. Here the CDR3 reads CSAPRGGVGETQYF. As DNA, the CDR3 is TGCAGTGCTCCACGGGGGGGAGTAGGGGAGACCCAGTACTTC.

Concerning this clonotype itself: A much bigger clone sits one base away, suggesting this may be a read error. The chain links TRBV20-1 to TRBJ2-1, with 11 nucleotides matching TRBD2. Germline V lookup: CDR1 DFQATT, CDR2 SNEGSKA (reference sequence). The CDR3 has 16 amino acids. CDR3 protein: CRAPSGRLSSYNEQFF. The CDR3 bases are TGCCGTGCCCCTAGCGGGAGGCTTAGCTCCTACAATGAGCAGTTCTTC.

This clonotype was found many times. CDR3: CSAREVRVTEAFF. The CDR3 bases are TGCAGTGCTAGAGAAGTCAGAGTTACTGAAGCTTTCTTT. This chain links TRBV20-1 with TRBJ1-1; D gene uncertain. The CDR3 sequence is 13 residues long. Germline values: CDR1 DFQATT, CDR2 SNEGSKA (reference sequence). Trimming pared 0 bases from V and 5 bases from J, leaving 10 bases between.